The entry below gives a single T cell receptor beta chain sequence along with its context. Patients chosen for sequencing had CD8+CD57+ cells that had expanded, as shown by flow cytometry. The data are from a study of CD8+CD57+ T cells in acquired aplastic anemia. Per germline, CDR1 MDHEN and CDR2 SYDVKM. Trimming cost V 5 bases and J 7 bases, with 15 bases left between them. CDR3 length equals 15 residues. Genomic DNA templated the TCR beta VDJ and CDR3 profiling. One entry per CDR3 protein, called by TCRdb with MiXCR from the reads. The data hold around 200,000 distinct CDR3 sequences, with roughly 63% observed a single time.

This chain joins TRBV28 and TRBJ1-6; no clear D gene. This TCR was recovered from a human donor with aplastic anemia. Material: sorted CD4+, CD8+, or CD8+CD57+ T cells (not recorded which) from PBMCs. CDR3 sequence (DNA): TGTGCCAGCAGTCCCGGCACAGTTTCCAATTCACCCCTCCACTTT. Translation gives CASSPGTVSNSPLHF.